The TCR beta chain described here comes from a study of T cell repertoires in cytomegalovirus infection (dated by TCRdb to between 2018 and 2020). For the study in its entirety: Donor HLA type was relevant to the analysis, as public TCR beta signatures indicated carriage of CMV infection together with the matching HLA type.

The run used an Illumina HiSeq 1500. The public reads were run again by TCRdb, first through fastp at Q25 and then through MiXCR, and only productive beta chains were kept. Entries are consolidated by CDR3 protein sequence, retaining the most common genes and DNA. Across this sample there are 290,000 or so distinct CDR3 sequences, with roughly a quarter seen only once. The ten largest clones represent about 14% of the sample. V trim: 5 bases; J trim: 3 bases; unmatched bases: 3. Spanning cysteine to phenylalanine, the CDR3 consists of 13 amino acids. Of all the DNA, just the CDR3 is kept, 39 bases in frame from base 1. CDR1 LNHDA and CDR2 SQIVND were looked up in the germline V gene (reference sequence). Beyond this particular receptor, the publication reports: In both this cohort and an independent roughly 330-donor cohort, the cumulative frequency of public TCR beta family members distinguished carriers of CMV infection plus the relevant HLA type. The ex vivo response was dominated by HLA-C-restricted CMV-specific TCR beta clonotypes, and the single most frequent clonotype in two of eight donors was supplied by these HLA-C-restricted clonotypes.

This clonotype has at least ten counts. The antigen it recognizes is unknown. No clone much larger than this one lies a single base away; base qualities are absent. The sample comprised PBMCs. The receptor's source is a human donor in good health (CMV status not recorded). Some clones in this sample may be carry-over from other donors' samples. The V and J segments used are TRBV19 and TRBJ2-7; 8 central bases correspond to TRBD1. DNA sequence: TGTGCCAGTAGTTACAGGGGGAGCTACGAGCAGTACTTC. Its amino acids are CASSYRGSYEQYF.